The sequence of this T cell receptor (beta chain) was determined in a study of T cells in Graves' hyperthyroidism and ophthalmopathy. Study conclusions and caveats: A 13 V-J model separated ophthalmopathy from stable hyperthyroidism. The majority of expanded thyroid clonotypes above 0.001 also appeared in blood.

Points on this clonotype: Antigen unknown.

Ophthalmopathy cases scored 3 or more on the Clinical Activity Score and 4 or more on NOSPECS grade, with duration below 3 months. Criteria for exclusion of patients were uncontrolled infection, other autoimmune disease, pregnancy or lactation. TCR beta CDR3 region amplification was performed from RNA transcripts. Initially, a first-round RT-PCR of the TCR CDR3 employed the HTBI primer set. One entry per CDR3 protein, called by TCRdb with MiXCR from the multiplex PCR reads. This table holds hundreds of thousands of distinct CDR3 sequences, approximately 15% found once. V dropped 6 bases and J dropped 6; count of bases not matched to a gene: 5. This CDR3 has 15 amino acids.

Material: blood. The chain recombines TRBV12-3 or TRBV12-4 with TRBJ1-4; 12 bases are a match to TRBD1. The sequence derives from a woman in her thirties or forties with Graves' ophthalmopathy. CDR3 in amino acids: CASRGQGALDEKLFF. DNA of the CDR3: TGTGCCAGCAGGGGACAGGGGGCTTTGGATGAAAAACTGTTTTTT.